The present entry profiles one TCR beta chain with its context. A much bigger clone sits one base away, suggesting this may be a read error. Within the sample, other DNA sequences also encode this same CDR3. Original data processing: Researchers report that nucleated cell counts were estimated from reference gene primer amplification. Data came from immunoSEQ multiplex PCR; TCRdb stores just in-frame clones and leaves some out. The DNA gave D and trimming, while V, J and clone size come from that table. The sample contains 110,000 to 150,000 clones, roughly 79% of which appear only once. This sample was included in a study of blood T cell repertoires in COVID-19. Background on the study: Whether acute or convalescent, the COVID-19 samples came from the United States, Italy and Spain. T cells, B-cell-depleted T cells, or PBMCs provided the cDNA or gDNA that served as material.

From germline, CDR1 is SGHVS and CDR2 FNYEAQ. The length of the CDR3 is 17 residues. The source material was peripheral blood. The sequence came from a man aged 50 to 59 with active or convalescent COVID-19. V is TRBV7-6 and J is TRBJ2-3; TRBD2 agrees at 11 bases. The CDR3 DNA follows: TGTGCCAGCAGCTCCCTAGCGGGAGGACCTAGCACAGATACGCAATATTTT. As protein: CASSSLAGGPSTDTQYF.